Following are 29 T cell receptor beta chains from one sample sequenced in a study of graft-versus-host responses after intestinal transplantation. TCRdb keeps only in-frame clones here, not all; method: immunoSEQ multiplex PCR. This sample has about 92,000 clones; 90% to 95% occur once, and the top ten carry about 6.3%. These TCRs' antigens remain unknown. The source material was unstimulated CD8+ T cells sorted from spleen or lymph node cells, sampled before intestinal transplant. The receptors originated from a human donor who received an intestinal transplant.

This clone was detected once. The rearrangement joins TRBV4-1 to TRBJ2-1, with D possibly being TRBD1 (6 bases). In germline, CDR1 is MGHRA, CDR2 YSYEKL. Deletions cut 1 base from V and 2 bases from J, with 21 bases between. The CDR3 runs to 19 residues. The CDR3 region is CASSQVYRDVLSPYNEQFF. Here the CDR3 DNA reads TGCGCCAGCAGCCAAGTTTACAGGGACGTACTGTCCCCCTACAATGAGCAGTTCTTC.

CDR3 in amino acids: CASSFSLDTEAFF. CDR3 in DNA: TGTGCCAGCAGCTTCTCTTTGGACACTGAAGCTTTCTTT. This rearrangement joins TRBV5-6 to TRBJ1-1; D is undetermined. Trimming removed 2 bases from V and 3 bases from J, with 8 bases in between. The V gene's germline CDR1 is SGHDT and CDR2 YYEEEE. There are 13 residues in the CDR3. Full variable domain (remainder filled in from reference TRBV5-6 and TRBJ1-1): DAGVTQSPTHLIKTRGQQVTLRCSPKSGHDTVSWYQQALGQGPQFIFQYYEEEERQRGNFPDRFSGHQFPNYSSELNVNALLLGDSALYLCASSFSLDTEAFFGQGTRLTVV.

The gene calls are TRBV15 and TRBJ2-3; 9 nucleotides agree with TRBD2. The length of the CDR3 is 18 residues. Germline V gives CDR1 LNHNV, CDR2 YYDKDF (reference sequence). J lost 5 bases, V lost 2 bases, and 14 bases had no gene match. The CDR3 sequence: CATSRRHLVAGEIDTQYF. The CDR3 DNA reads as TGTGCCACCAGCAGACGCCATTTAGTAGCGGGAGAAATAGATACGCAGTATTTT.

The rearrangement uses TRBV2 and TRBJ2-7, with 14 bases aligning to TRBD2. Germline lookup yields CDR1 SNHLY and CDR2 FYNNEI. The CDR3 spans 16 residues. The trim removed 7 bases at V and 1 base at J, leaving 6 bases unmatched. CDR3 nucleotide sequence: TGTGCCAGCAACGGACTAGCGGGAGGCCTGTCCTACGAGCAGTACTTC. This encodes CASNGLAGGLSYEQYF.

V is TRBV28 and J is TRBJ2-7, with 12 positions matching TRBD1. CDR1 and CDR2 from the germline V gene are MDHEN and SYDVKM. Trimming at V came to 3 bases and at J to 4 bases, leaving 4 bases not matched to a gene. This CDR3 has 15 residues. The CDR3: CASSFPGQGAYEQYF. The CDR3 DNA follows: TGTGCCAGCAGTTTTCCGGGACAGGGGGCTTACGAGCAGTACTTC.

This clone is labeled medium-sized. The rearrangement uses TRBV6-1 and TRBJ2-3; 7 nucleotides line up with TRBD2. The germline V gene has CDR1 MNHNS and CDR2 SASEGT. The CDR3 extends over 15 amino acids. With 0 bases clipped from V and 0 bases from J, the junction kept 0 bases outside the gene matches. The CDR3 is CASSEASGSTDTQYF. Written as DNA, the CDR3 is TGTGCCAGCAGTGAAGCTAGCGGGAGCACAGATACGCAGTATTTT.

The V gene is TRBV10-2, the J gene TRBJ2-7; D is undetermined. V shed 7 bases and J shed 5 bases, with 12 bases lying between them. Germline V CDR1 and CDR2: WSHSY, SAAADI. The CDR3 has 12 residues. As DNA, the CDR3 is TGCGCCAGCATATCCAGCGTCAACGAGCAGTACTTC. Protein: CASISSVNEQYF.

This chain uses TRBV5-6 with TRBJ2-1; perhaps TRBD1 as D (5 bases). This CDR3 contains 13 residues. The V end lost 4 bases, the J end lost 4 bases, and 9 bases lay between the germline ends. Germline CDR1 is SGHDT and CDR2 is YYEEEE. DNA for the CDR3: TGTGCCAGCAGCCTAGACAGATACAATGAGCAGTTCTTC. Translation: CASSLDRYNEQFF.

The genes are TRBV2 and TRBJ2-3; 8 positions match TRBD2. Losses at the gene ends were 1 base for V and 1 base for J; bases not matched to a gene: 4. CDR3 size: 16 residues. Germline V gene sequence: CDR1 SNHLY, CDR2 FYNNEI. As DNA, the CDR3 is TGTGCCAGCAGTGAAGGTGGGCGGGGGGGCACAGATACGCAGTATTTT. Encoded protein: CASSEGGRGGTDTQYF. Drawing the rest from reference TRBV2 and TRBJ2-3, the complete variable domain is EPEVTQTPSHQVTQMGQEVILRCVPISNHLYFYWYRQILGQKVEFLVSFYNNEISEKSEIFDDQFSVERPDGSNFTLKIRSTKLEDSAMYFCASSEGGRGGTDTQYFGPGTRLTVL.

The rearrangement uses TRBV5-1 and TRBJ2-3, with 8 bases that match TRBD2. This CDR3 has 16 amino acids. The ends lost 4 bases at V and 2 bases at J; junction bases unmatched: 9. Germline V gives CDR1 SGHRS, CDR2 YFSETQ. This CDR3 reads CASSPVGGGPTDTQYF. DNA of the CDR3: TGCGCCAGCAGCCCCGTCGGGGGGGGACCCACAGATACGCAGTATTTT.

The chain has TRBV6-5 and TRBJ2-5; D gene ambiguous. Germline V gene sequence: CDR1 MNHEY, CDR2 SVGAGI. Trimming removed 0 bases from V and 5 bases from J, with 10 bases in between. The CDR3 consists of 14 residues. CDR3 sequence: CASSYSVGTETQYF. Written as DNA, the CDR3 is TGTGCCAGCAGTTACTCTGTTGGCACCGAGACCCAGTACTTC.

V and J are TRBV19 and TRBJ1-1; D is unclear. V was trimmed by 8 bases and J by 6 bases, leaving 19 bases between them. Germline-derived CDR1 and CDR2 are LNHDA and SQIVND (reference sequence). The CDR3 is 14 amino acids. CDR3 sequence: CASEGVSFGPEAFF. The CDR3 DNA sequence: TGTGCCAGTGAGGGCGTCAGTTTCGGGCCTGAAGCTTTCTTT.

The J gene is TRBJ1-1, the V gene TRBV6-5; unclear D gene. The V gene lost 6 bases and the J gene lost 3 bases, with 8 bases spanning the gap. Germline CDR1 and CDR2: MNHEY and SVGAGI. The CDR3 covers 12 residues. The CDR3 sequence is CASSYGDTEAFF. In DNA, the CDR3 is TGTGCCAGCAGCTACGGGGACACTGAAGCTTTCTTT.

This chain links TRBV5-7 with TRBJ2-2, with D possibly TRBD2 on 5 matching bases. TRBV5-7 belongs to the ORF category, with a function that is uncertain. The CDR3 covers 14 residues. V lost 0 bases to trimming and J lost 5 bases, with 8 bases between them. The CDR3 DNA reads TGTGCCAGCAGCTTGGGACCGGGGACCGGGGAGCTGTTTTTT. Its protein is CASSLGPGTGELFF.

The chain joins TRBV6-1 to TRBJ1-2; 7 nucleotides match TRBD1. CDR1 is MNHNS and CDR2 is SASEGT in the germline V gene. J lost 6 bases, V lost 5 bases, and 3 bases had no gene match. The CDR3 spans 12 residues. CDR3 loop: CASSQGEDGYTF. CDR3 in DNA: TGTGCCAGCAGTCAGGGGGAAGATGGCTACACCTTC.

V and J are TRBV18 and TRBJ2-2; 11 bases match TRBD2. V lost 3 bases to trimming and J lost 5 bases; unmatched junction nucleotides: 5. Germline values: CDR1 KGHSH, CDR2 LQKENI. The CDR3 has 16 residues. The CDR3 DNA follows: TGTGCCAGCTCACCTTCGTCTAGCGGGAGGACCGGGGAGCTGTTTTTT. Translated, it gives CASSPSSSGRTGELFF.

The CDR3 reads CSVEGIGGPYEQFF. In nucleotides, the CDR3 is TGCAGCGTAGAGGGAATTGGAGGACCCTATGAGCAGTTCTTC. The rearrangement uses TRBV29-1 and TRBJ2-1; possible D gene TRBD2, 5 bases. Germline values: CDR1 SQVTM, CDR2 ANQGSEA. Trimming left V 6 bases short and J 8 bases short, with 20 bases between. The CDR3 spans 14 residues.

The CDR3 reads CASSDSDTQYF. The CDR3 nucleotides are TGTGCCAGCAGCGACTCAGATACGCAGTATTTT. The chain is built from TRBV9 and TRBJ2-3; D not certain. The CDR3 runs 11 residues. CDR1 and CDR2 (germline): SGDLS, YYNGEE. The ends were cut back, 3 bases at V and 4 bases at J, with 3 bases in the middle.

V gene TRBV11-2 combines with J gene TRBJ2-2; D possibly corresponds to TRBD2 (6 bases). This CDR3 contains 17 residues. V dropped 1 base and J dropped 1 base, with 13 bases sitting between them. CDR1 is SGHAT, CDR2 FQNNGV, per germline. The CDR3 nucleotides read TGTGCCAGCAGCTTAGGGGAGGACGGATGGAACACCGGGGAGCTGTTTTTT. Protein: CASSLGEDGWNTGELFF.

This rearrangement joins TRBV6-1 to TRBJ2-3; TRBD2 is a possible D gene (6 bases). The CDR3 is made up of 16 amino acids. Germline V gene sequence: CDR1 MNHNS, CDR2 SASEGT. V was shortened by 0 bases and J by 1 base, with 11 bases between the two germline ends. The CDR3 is CASSEAGGGGTDTQYF. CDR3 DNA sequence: TGTGCCAGCAGTGAAGCGGGGGGTGGGGGCACAGATACGCAGTATTTT.

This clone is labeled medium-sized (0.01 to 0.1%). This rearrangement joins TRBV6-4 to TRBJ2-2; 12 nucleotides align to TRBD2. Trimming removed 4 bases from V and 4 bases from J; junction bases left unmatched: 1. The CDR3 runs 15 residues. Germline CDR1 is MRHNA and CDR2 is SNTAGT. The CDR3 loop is CASSASGGATGELFF. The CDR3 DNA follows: TGTGCCAGCAGTGCTAGCGGGGGGGCCACCGGGGAGCTGTTTTTT.

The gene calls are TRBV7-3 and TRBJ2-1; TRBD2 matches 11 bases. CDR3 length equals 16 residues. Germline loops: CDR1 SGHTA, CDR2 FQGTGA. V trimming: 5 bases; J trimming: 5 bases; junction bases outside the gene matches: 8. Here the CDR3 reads CASSTSSGRLDNEQFF. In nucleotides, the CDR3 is TGTGCCAGCAGCACGTCTAGCGGGAGGTTGGACAATGAGCAGTTCTTC. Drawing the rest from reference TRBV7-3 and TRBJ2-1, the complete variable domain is GAGVSQTPSNKVTEKGKYVELRCDPISGHTALYWYRQSLGQGPEFLIYFQGTGAADDSGLPNDRFFAVRPEGSVSTLKIQRTERGDSAVYLCASSTSSGRLDNEQFFGPGTRLTVL.

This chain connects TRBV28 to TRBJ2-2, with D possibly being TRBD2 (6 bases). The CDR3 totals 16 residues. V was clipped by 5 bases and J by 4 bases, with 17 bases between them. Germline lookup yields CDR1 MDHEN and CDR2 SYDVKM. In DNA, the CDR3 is TGTGCCAGCAGTATTTCTAGCGTATTGGGCACCGGGGAGCTGTTTTTT. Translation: CASSISSVLGTGELFF.

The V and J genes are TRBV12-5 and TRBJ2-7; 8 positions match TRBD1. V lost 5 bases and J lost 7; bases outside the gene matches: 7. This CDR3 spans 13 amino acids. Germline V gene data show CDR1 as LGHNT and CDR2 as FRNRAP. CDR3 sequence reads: CASGKDRAGEQYF. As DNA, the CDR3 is TGTGCTAGTGGTAAGGACAGGGCGGGAGAGCAGTACTTC. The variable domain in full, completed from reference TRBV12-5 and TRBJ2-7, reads DARVTQTPRHKVTEMGQEVTMRCQPILGHNTVFWYRQTMMQGLELLAYFRNRAPLDDSGMPKDRFSAEMPDATLATLKIQPSEPRDSAVYFCASGKDRAGEQYFGPGTRLTVT.

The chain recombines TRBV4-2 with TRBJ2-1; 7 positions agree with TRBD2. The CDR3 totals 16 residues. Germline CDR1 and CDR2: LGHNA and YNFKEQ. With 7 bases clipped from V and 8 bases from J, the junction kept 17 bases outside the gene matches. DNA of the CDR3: TGTGCCAGCACCGAGGGTTTCGCGGGAGTGTCGGATGAGCAGTTCTTC. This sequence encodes CASTEGFAGVSDEQFF.

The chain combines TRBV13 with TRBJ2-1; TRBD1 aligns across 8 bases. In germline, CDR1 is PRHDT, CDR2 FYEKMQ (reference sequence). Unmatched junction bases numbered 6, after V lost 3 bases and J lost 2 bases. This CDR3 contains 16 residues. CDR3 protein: CASSFLTGGPYNEQFF. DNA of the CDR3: TGTGCCAGCAGCTTCCTCACAGGGGGACCCTACAATGAGCAGTTCTTC.

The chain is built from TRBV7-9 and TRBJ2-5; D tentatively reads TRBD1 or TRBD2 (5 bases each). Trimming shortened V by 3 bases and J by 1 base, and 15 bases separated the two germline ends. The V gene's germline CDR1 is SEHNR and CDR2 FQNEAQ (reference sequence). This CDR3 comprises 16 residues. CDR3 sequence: CASSFDEGPIQETQYF. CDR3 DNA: TGTGCCAGCAGCTTTGATGAGGGACCGATCCAAGAGACCCAGTACTTC.

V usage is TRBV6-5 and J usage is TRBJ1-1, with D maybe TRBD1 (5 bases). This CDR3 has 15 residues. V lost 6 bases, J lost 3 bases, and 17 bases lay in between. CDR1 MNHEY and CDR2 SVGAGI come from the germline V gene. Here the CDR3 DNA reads TGTGCCAGCAGCTCCCTCGCAGGGTTGGACACTGAAGCTTTCTTT. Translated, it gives CASSSLAGLDTEAFF.

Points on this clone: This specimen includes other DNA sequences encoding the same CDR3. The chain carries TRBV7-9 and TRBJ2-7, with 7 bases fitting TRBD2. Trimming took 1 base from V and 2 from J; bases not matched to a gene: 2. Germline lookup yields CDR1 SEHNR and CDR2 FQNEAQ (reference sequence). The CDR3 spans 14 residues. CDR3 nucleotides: TGTGCCAGCAGCTTAGGCGGGGGTACCTACGAGCAGTACTTC. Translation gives CASSLGGGTYEQYF.